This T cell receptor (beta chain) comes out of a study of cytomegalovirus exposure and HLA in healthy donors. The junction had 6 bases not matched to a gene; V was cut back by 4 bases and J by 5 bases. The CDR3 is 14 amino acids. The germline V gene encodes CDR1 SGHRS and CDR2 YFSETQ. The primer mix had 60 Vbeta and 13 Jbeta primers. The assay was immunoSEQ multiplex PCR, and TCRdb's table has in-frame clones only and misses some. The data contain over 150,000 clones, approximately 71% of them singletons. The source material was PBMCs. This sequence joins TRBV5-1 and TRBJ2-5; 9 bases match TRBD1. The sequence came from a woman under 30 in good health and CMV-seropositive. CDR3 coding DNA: TGCGCCAGCAGCGACGGGACAGGGACGGAGACCCAGTACTTC. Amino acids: CASSDGTGTETQYF.